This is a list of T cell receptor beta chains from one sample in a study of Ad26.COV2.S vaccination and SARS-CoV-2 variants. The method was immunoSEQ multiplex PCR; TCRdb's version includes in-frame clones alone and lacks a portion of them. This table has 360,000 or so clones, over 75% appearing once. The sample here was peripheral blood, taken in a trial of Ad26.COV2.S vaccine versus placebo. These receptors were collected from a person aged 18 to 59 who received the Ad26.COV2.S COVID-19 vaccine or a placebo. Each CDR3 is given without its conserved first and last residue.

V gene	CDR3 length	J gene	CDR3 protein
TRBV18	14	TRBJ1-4	ASSMDRGHTNEKLF
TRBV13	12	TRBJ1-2	ASTFRGAGHGYT
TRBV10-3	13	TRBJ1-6	AIRRDTGENSPLH
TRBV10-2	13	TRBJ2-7	ASSDFAGGSYEQY
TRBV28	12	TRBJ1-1	ASSSLRANTEAF
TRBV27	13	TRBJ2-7	ASSLYGGVSGEQY
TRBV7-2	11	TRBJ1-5	ASSPDGAGPQH
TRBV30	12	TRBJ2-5	AWSSGRAVETQY
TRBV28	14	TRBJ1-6	ASSLIGTGFDSPLH
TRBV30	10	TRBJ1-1	AWSQGGTEAF
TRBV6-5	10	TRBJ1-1	ASSLEGAEAF
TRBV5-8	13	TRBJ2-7	ASSPRVGGTYEQY
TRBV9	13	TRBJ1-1	ASSGGPGRNTEAF
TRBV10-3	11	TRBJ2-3	AIGRILTDTQY
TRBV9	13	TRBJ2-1	ASSVGAGEANEQF
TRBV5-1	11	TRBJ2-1	ASSLGTSNEQF
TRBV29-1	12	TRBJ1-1	SVLRTAMNTEAF
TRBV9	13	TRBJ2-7	ASSVSGSGDYEQY
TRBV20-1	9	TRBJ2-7	SARKSVEQY
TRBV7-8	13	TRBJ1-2	ASSFPGQGSYGYT
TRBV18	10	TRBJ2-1	ASSPSKLEQF
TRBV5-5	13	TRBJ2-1	ASSFQPGSYNEQF
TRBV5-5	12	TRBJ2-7	ASSLADRIYEQY
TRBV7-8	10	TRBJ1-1	ASSQDRREAF
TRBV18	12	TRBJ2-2	ASSLDLNTGELF
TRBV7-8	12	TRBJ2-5	ASSLIRAGETQY
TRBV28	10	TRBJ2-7	ASRSGDYEQY